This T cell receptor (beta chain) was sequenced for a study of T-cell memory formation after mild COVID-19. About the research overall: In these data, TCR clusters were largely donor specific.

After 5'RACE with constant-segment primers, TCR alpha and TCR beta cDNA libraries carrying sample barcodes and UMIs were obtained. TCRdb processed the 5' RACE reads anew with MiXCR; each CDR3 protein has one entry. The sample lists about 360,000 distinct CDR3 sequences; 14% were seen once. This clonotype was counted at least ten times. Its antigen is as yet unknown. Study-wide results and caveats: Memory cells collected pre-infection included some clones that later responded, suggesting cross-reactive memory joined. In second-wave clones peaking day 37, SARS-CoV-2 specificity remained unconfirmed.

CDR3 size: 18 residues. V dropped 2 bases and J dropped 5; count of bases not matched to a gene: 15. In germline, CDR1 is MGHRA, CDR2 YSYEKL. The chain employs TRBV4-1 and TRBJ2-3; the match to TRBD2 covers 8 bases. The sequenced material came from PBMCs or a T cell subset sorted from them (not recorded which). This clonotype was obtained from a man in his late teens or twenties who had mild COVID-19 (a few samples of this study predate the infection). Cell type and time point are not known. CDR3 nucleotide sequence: TGCGCCAGCAGCCAAACGACGAGGTCGGGGGGGCCGGGAGATACGCAGTATTTT. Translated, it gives CASSQTTRSGGPGDTQYF.